This T cell receptor beta chain was obtained from a study of blood T cell repertoires in COVID-19. Assay used: immunoSEQ multiplex PCR; TCRdb lists only in-frame clones, some missing. The profile shows 120,000 to 150,000 clones, roughly 85% of them singletons. V was trimmed by 5 bases and J by 6 bases, leaving 10 bases between them. This CDR3 has 13 residues. Germline V gene lookup returns CDR1 SEHNR and CDR2 FQNEAQ (reference sequence). The sequenced material came from peripheral blood. The V gene is TRBV7-9, the J gene TRBJ2-2; tentative D call: TRBD2 (5 bases). This TCR was recovered from a woman aged 55-69 years with COVID-19, enrolled during active disease. The CDR3 region has the DNA TGTGCCAGCAGCGGTGGGGAGCCCGGGGAGCTGTTTTTT. Translating it yields CASSGGEPGELFF.